The rows below give T cell receptor beta chains drawn from one sample of a study of blood T cell repertoires in COVID-19. The assay was immunoSEQ multiplex PCR, and TCRdb's table has in-frame clones only and misses some. The sample includes roughly 70,000 clones, nearly 90% of them seen just once. The sample taken for sequencing was peripheral blood. The receptors were gathered from a man between 70 and 80 years old with active or convalescent COVID-19. Each CDR3 is given with its conserved first and last residue. The D gene is left open where the match is weak. Clone sizes are given selectively: once, few, many, or a class where the clone is expanded.

>NA|TRBV3-1/TRBV3-2|TRBJ1-4|NA
TGTGCCAGCCGGGGGTGGGGGGTGGATGAAAAACTGTTTTTT
CASRGWGVDEKLFF
>NA|TRBV19|TRBJ2-1|TRBD2
TGTGCCAGTAGCCGGTACGGGAGCGGGAATTGGAACAATGAGCAGTTCTTC
CASSRYGSGNWNNEQFF
>NA|TRBV21-1|TRBJ2-1|NA
TGTGCCAGCAGCAAAGGGGGGACAGGGAGTGAGCAGTTCTTC
CASSKGGTGSEQFF
>NA|TRBV6-5|TRBJ2-2|TRBD1
TGTGCCAGCAGGGGACAGGGGAACACCGGGGAGCTGTTTTTT
CASRGQGNTGELFF
>NA|TRBV5-1|TRBJ1-1|NA
TGCGCCAGCAGCTTGGGTGTGGGAGTTACTGAAGCTTTCTTT
CASSLGVGVTEAFF
>NA|TRBV12-3/TRBV12-4|TRBJ1-1|NA
TGTGCCAGCAGTTTGACAGCACCCACTGAAGCTTTCTTT
CASSLTAPTEAFF
>few|TRBV14|TRBJ2-7|TRBD1
TGTGCCAGCAGCCAATGGGACAGGGCCTACGAGCAGTACTTC
CASSQWDRAYEQYF
>NA|TRBV28|TRBJ2-1|TRBD2
TGTGCCAGCAGTTTTAGCGGGCCCTCCTACAATGAGCAGTTCTTC
CASSFSGPSYNEQFF
>NA|TRBV18|TRBJ2-4|NA
TGTGCCAGCTCACCCAGCACAGTAGACATTCAGTACTTC
CASSPSTVDIQYF
>NA|TRBV30|TRBJ2-7|TRBD2
TGTGCCTGGAGTGTTCGGACTAGCGGGGCCTCATCCTACGAGCAGTACTTC
CAWSVRTSGASSYEQYF
>NA|TRBV6-5|TRBJ1-2|NA
TGTGCCAGCAGTCGCGGGGGGCCGTCCTATGGCTACACCTTC
CASSRGGPSYGYTF
>once|TRBV15|TRBJ1-2|TRBD1
TGTGCCACCAGCAGAGATCTTGTTGGGACAGGTGATGGCTACACCTTC
CATSRDLVGTGDGYTF
>NA|TRBV12-3/TRBV12-4|TRBJ2-5|TRBD1
TGTGCCAGCAGCCCGACAGGGAGAAAAACCCAGTACTTC
CASSPTGRKTQYF
>NA|TRBV19|TRBJ1-2|NA
TGTGCCAGTAGTATAGACCTCGCCAGGGGCGCCGGCTATGGCTACACCTTC
CASSIDLARGAGYGYTF
>once|TRBV6-4|TRBJ1-3|NA
TGTGCCAGCAGTGACACGACAACGACCTCTGGAAACACCATATATTTT
CASSDTTTTSGNTIYF
>NA|TRBV5-6|TRBJ2-2|NA
TGTGCCAGCAGCTTGAGCCCGAACACCGGGGAGCTGTTTTTT
CASSLSPNTGELFF
>NA|TRBV11-3|TRBJ2-1|TRBD2
TGTGCCAGCAGCTTAGAACTAGCGGGAGGGTTGGATGAGCAGTTCTTC
CASSLELAGGLDEQFF
>NA|TRBV15|TRBJ1-4|TRBD1
TGTGCCACCAGCAGAGATTACCCGGGACAGGGTGATGAAAAACTGTTTTTT
CATSRDYPGQGDEKLFF
>NA|TRBV7-2|TRBJ1-2|TRBD1
TGTGCCAGCAGCTCGGGGGACAGCACTAACTATGGCTACACCTTC
CASSSGDSTNYGYTF
>NA|TRBV9|TRBJ2-5|TRBD2
TGTGCCAGCAGCCCGGGGGTAGCGGGAGGACCTGCGGAGACCCAGTACTTC
CASSPGVAGGPAETQYF
>NA|TRBV11-3|TRBJ2-2|NA
TGTGCCAGCAGTAGGGACTTCGCCGGGGAGCTGTTTTTT
CASSRDFAGELFF
>NA|TRBV28|TRBJ2-1|NA
TGTGCCAGCAGTCCCCCAAGTAGGCGGCATGAGCAGTTCTTC
CASSPPSRRHEQFF
>NA|TRBV5-1|TRBJ2-7|NA
TGCGCCAGCATCCCAGGAGGCGGGGAAGCCTACGAGCAGTACTTC
CASIPGGGEAYEQYF
>once|TRBV5-1|TRBJ2-3|TRBD2
TGCGCCAGCAGCTTGGTAGGAGCGGGGGCCACAGATACGCAGTATTTT
CASSLVGAGATDTQYF
>NA|TRBV5-4|TRBJ2-7|NA
TGTGCCCCCACCTACGAGCAGTACTTC
CAPTYEQYF
>NA|TRBV28|TRBJ2-5|NA
TGTGCCAGCACCGCGGGACACCAAGAGACCCAGTACTTC
CASTAGHQETQYF
>NA|TRBV19|TRBJ2-2|NA
TGTGCCAGTAGTTTGGCGGGAACCGGGGAGCTGTTTTTT
CASSLAGTGELFF
>NA|TRBV3-1/TRBV3-2|TRBJ2-3|TRBD1
TGTGCCAGCAGAGAGACAGGGGCTCATAGGGATACGCAGTATTTT
CASRETGAHRDTQYF
>NA|TRBV9|TRBJ2-2|NA
TGTGCCAGCAGCGGGAGATCCGGGGAGCTGTTTTTT
CASSGRSGELFF
>NA|TRBV20-1|TRBJ2-1|NA
TGCAGTGCTAGGGGGCGCGGAGAGCAGTTCTTC
CSARGRGEQFF
>once|TRBV5-4|TRBJ2-2|NA
TGTGCCAGCAGCTTGGACGGGATGGTTCTCGGGGAGCTGTTTTTT
CASSLDGMVLGELFF
>once|TRBV9|TRBJ2-1|TRBD1
TGTGCCAGCAGCATCCGACAGGGCAATGAGCAGTTCTTC
CASSIRQGNEQFF
>NA|TRBV7-9|TRBJ1-4|NA
TGTGCCAGCAGCGTTAGCGGGACAACAACTAATGAAAAACTGTTTTTT
CASSVSGTTTNEKLFF
>NA|TRBV3-1/TRBV3-2|TRBJ2-1|TRBD2
TGTGCCAGCAGCCATAGCGGGAGATTTCTCGGGGGTTCGTATGAGCAGTTCTTC
CASSHSGRFLGGSYEQFF
>NA|TRBV6-2/TRBV6-3|TRBJ2-1|TRBD2
TGTGCCAGCAGTTACTCGAGTTTGCGGGGGATTTACAATGAGCAGTTCTTC
CASSYSSLRGIYNEQFF
>NA|TRBV2|TRBJ2-2|NA
TGTGCCAGCAGCCGGCTAGTCCCTCGGCACGGGGAGCTGTTTTTT
CASSRLVPRHGELFF
>NA|TRBV19|TRBJ1-5|NA
TGTGCCAGTAGTATCATGGACAGTTCCAATCAGCCCCAGCATTTT
CASSIMDSSNQPQHF
>NA|TRBV7-8|TRBJ2-6|TRBD1
TGTGCCAGCACCTGGGGACAGTCCTTCTCTGGGGCCAACGTCCTGACTTTC
CASTWGQSFSGANVLTF
>NA|TRBV28|TRBJ2-3|TRBD2
TGTGCCAGCAGTCTGACTAGCGGGATGGGCACAGATACGCAGTATTTT
CASSLTSGMGTDTQYF
>NA|TRBV5-8|TRBJ1-4|TRBD1
TGTGCCAGCAGCTGGGGGACAGGAACTAATGAAAAACTGTTTTTT
CASSWGTGTNEKLFF
>NA|TRBV25-1|TRBJ2-1|TRBD1
TGTGCCAGCAGTGCGACACCGGGACAGGGGATGAATGAGCAGTTCTTC
CASSATPGQGMNEQFF
>NA|TRBV27|TRBJ2-3|NA
TGTGCCAGCAGGACCCAAATCCGGGCAGATACGCAGTATTTT
CASRTQIRADTQYF
>NA|TRBV2|TRBJ2-7|NA
TGTGCCAGCGGTAGGTCGGGGAGAGGCTACGAGCAGTACTTC
CASGRSGRGYEQYF
>once|TRBV4-1|TRBJ2-5|NA
TGCGCCAGCAGCCAAGGCAGGTCGGAGACCCAGTACTTC
CASSQGRSETQYF
>NA|TRBV3-1/TRBV3-2|TRBJ1-4|NA
TGTGCCAGCAGCCGCCGGGTGAGGGAAAAACTGTTTTTT
CASSRRVREKLFF
>NA|TRBV29-1|TRBJ1-3|NA
TGCAGCGTTAACGAGGCTGGAAACACCATATATTTT
CSVNEAGNTIYF
>NA|TRBV5-6|TRBJ1-1|TRBD1
TGTGCCAGCAGCTTGATGGCAGGGGGGAACACTGAAGCTTTCTTT
CASSLMAGGNTEAFF
>NA|TRBV28|TRBJ2-1|NA
TGTGCCAGCACCCAACTACTAGCAGCCTCCTACAATGAGCAGTTCTTC
CASTQLLAASYNEQFF